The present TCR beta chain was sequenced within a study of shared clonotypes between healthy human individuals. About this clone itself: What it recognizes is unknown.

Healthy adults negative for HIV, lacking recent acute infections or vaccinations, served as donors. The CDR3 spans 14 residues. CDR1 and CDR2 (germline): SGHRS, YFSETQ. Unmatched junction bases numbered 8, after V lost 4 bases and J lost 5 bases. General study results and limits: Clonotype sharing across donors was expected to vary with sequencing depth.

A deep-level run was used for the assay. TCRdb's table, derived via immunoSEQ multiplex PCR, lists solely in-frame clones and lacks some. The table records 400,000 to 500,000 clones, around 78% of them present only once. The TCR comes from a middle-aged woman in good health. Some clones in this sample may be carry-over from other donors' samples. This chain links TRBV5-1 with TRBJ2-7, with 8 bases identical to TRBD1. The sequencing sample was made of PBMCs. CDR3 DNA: TGCGCCAGCAGCCCGGACAGGGAGATAAACGAGCAGTACTTC. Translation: CASSPDREINEQYF.